This T cell receptor (beta chain) was identified during a study of blood T cell repertoires in COVID-19. Study at large: Sites in the United States, Italy and Spain provided acute and convalescent COVID-19 samples.

Participants came from some 26 US areas, aged about 18 to 89 years. The CDR3 runs 14 residues. CDR1 SGHTA and CDR2 FQGTGA come from the germline V gene. Losses at the gene ends were 1 base for V and 1 base for J; bases not matched to a gene: 0. Original data processing: Using reference gene primer amplification, nucleated cell counts were estimated. Repertoires were generated with immunoSEQ multiplex PCR, while TCRdb's copy carries only in-frame clones and drops some. V and J calls and clone size are copied from that table; D and trimming were computed from the DNA. The sample holds roughly 280,000 clones, roughly 86% seen once.

This receptor was identified in an older woman who had recovered from COVID-19. V is TRBV7-3 and J is TRBJ1-1; 7 bases are shared with TRBD1. Sequencing was done on a sample of PBMCs or T cells enriched from blood (not recorded which). DNA of the CDR3: TGTGCCAGCAGCTTAAACAGGGGGAACACTGAAGCTTTCTTT. Its translation: CASSLNRGNTEAFF.